The rows below give T cell receptor beta chains drawn from one sample of a study of T cells expressing NK-cell markers. TCRdb re-called the 5' RACE reads and catalogs CDR3 proteins one per entry, DNA excluded. The listing records some 390,000 distinct CDR3 sequences. The sample consisted of blood T cells: a sorted CD56 or NKG2C T cell subset, CD4+ or CD8+ T cells, or bulk PBMC T cells (not recorded which). The receptors were gathered from a woman aged 45-59 years in good health. Both conserved end residues are part of each CDR3. Fields, in order: V gene, J gene, CDR3 protein.

v_call: TRBV7-9; j_call: TRBJ2-3; cdr3_aa: CASSFPVALLDTQYF
v_call: TRBV28; j_call: TRBJ2-3; cdr3_aa: CASSHTPDSDTQYF
v_call: TRBV5-1; j_call: TRBJ2-7; cdr3_aa: CASSSVAGYDEQYF
v_call: TRBV20-1; j_call: TRBJ2-5; cdr3_aa: CSARGTSWETQYF
v_call: TRBV19; j_call: TRBJ1-5; cdr3_aa: CAAGGDRARPQHF
v_call: TRBV5-1; j_call: TRBJ2-5; cdr3_aa: CASRRLGLQETQYF
v_call: TRBV3-1; j_call: TRBJ2-5; cdr3_aa: CASSQPTGQETQYF
v_call: TRBV6-2/TRBV6-3; j_call: TRBJ2-3; cdr3_aa: CASSYSTGARADTQYF
v_call: TRBV7-6; j_call: TRBJ2-5; cdr3_aa: CASGGIEETQYF
v_call: TRBV12-3/TRBV12-4; j_call: TRBJ2-2; cdr3_aa: CASSPPRAVNTGELFF
v_call: TRBV18; j_call: TRBJ2-7; cdr3_aa: CASSLDRRDYEQYF
v_call: TRBV19; j_call: TRBJ2-7; cdr3_aa: CASTGQFPYEQYF
v_call: TRBV29-1; j_call: TRBJ2-5; cdr3_aa: CSVETPGGGETQYF
v_call: TRBV7-9; j_call: TRBJ2-2; cdr3_aa: CASKPGHTGELFF
v_call: TRBV2; j_call: TRBJ2-1; cdr3_aa: CASRGAGHDEQFF
v_call: TRBV4-1; j_call: TRBJ1-2; cdr3_aa: CASSQEFGTGYGYTF
v_call: TRBV2; j_call: TRBJ2-5; cdr3_aa: CASTFLGETQYF
v_call: TRBV7-2; j_call: TRBJ1-3; cdr3_aa: CASSARSGRISGNTIYF
v_call: TRBV4-1; j_call: TRBJ1-4; cdr3_aa: CASSQYDRATNEKLFF
v_call: TRBV30; j_call: TRBJ2-7; cdr3_aa: CAWSAGAPGEQYF
v_call: TRBV12-3/TRBV12-4; j_call: TRBJ2-7; cdr3_aa: CASSFTGGRYEQYF
v_call: TRBV3-1; j_call: TRBJ1-6; cdr3_aa: CASSLVQGRRSPLHF
v_call: TRBV12-3/TRBV12-4; j_call: TRBJ2-5; cdr3_aa: CASSFGTGDGETQYF
v_call: TRBV6-2/TRBV6-3; j_call: TRBJ2-1; cdr3_aa: CASSYLAGPHYNEQFF
v_call: TRBV20-1; j_call: TRBJ2-1; cdr3_aa: CSAPGQPRVSGEQFF
v_call: TRBV29-1; j_call: TRBJ2-7; cdr3_aa: CSVLRVGSYEQYF